The sequence of this T cell receptor (beta chain) was determined in a study of blood T cell repertoires in COVID-19. Participants were aged roughly 18 to 90 years, lived in around 22 US areas, and enrolled virtually. The sample holds one count of this clone. Produced via immunoSEQ multiplex PCR; TCRdb's table is partial and in-frame only. Among about 210,000 clones listed, 65% to 85% were seen once. The CDR3 loop spans 15 amino acids. V was cut by 1 base and J by 7 bases, with 14 bases left in between. CDR1 MNHEY and CDR2 SVGEGT come from the germline V gene. Material: PBMCs or T cells enriched from blood (not recorded which). The rearrangement joins TRBV6-2 or TRBV6-3 to TRBJ2-4, with D possibly being TRBD1 (5 bases). This receptor was obtained from a man younger than 45 with acute COVID-19. CDR3 residues: CASSYYQGVNNIQYF. The CDR3 region has the DNA TGTGCCAGCAGTTACTATCAAGGGGTAAACAACATTCAGTACTTC.